The entry below gives a single TCR beta chain sequence along with its context. Its antigen remains unidentified. The sample originates from a study of blood T cells in healthy people across ages. The study drew donors from healthy Caucasian individuals in Russia aged about 6 to 100. Together with a sample-barcoded 5' primer, a J-beta primer mix was included in a second PCR lasting about 6 to 11 cycles. A template-switch adaptor with 12 random nucleotides tagged each cDNA molecule. MiXCR was run by TCRdb on the 5' RACE reads, yielding one entry per CDR3 protein. The table lists about 1.8 million distinct CDR3 sequences, just under 50% of them singletons, with less than 2.5% in the top ten. The study's findings and limits: Changes in expanded clonotypes were possibly confounded, as the CMV status of donors was unknown. Long-lived donors had more naive CD4+ cells and higher diversity than aged donors.

CDR1 SGDLS and CDR2 YYNGEE come from the germline V gene. Trimming cost V 4 bases and J 5 bases, with 15 bases left between them. The CDR3 covers 14 residues. The sequence derives from a woman in her 40s in good health. The V gene is TRBV9, the J gene TRBJ2-5; a possible D gene is TRBD2 (5 bases). Input material: blood. The CDR3 DNA follows: TGTGCCAGCAGCCTCCAATCGGGGATCGAGACCCAGTACTTC. Translating gives CASSLQSGIETQYF. The whole variable domain, remainder taken from reference TRBV9 and TRBJ2-5, is DSGVTQTPKHLITATGQRVTLRCSPRSGDLSVYWYQQSLDQGLQFLIQYYNGEERAKGNILERFSAQQFPDLHSELNLSSLELGDSALYFCASSLQSGIETQYFGPGTRLLVL.